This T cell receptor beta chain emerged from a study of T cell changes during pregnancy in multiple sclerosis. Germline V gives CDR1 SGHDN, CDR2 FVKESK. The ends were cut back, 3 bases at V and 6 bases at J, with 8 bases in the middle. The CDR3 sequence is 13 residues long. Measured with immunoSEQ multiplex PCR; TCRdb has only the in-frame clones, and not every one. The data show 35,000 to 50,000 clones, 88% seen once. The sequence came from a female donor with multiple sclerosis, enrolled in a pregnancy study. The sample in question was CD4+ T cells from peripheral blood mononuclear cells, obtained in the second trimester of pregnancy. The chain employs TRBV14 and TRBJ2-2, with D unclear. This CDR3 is CASSHRLAGELFF. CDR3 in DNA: TGTGCCAGCAGCCATCGGTTGGCCGGGGAGCTGTTTTTT.